The entry below describes one T cell receptor beta chain. The antigen is undetermined. The data were obtained in a study of cytomegalovirus exposure and HLA in healthy donors. Study results and limitations: At a 0.05 false discovery rate, a later analysis found some 17,000 TCR beta sequences to be associated with HLA alleles. Researchers counted roughly 160 TCR beta chains as cytomegalovirus-associated.

The PCR had 60 Vbeta and 13 Jbeta primers. The table came from immunoSEQ multiplex PCR; TCRdb's copy has only in-frame clones and leaves some out. The sample yields some 150,000 clones, 73% seen once. The receptor was isolated from a human donor in good health. Material: PBMCs.

CDR3 bases: TGTGCCAGCAGTGATAGGCAGGGGGCTATTGGGACCCAGTACTTC. Amino acid sequence: CASSDRQGAIGTQYF. The rearrangement links TRBV6-1 to TRBJ2-5; 8 nucleotides agree with TRBD1. This CDR3 is built from 15 residues. After removal of 3 bases from V and 7 bases from J, the junction contained 10 bases not matched to a gene. Germline V lookup: CDR1 MNHNS, CDR2 SASEGT.